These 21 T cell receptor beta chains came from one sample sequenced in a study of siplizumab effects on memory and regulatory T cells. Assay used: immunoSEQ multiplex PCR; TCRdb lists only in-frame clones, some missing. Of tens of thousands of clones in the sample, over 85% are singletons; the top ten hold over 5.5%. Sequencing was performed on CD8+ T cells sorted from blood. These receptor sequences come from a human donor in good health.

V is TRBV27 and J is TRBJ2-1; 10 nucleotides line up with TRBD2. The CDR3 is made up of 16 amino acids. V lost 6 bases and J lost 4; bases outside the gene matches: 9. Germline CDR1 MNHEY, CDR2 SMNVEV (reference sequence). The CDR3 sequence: CASRGLSGGPYNEQFF. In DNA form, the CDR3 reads TGTGCCAGCAGGGGCCTTAGCGGGGGGCCATACAATGAGCAGTTCTTC.

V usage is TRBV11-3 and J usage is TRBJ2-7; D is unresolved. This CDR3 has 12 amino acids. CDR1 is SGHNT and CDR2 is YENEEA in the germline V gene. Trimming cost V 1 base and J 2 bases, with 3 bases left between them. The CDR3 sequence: CASSLAAYEQYF. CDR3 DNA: TGTGCCAGCAGCTTAGCTGCCTACGAGCAGTACTTC. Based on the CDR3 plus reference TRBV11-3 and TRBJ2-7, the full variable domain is EAGVVQSPRYKIIEKKQPVAFWCNPISGHNTLYWYLQNLGQGPELLIRYENEEAVDDSQLPKDRFSAERLKGVDSTLKIQPAELGDSAVYLCASSLAAYEQYFGPGTRLTVT.

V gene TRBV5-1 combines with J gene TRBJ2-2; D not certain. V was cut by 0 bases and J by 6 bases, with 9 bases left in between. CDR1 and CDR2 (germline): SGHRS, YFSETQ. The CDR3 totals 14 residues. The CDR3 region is CASSLDGGAGELFF. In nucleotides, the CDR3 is TGCGCCAGCAGCTTGGACGGTGGTGCCGGGGAGCTGTTTTTT.

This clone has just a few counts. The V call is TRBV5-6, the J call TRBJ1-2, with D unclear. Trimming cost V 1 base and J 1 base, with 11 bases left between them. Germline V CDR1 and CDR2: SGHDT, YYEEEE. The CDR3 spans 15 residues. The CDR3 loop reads CASSLWLIVNYGYTF. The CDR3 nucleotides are TGTGCCAGCAGCTTGTGGTTGATCGTTAACTATGGCTACACCTTC.

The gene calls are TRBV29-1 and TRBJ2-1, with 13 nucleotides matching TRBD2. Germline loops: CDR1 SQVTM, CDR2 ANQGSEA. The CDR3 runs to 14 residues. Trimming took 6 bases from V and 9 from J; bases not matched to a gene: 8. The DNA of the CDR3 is TGCAGCGTGACAGGGACTAGCGGGATACTTGAGCAGTTCTTC. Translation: CSVTGTSGILEQFF.

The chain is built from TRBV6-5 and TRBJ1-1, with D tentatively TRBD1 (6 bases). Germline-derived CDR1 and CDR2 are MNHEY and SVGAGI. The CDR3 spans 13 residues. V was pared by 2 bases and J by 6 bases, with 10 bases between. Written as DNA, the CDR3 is TGTGCCAGCAGTTACACGCGGACAGCTGAAGCTTTCTTT. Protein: CASSYTRTAEAFF.

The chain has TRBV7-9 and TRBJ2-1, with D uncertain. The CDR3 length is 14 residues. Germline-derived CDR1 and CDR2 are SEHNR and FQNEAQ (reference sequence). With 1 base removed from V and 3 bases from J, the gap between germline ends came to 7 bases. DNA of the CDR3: TGTGCCAGCAGCTTAGGCGCGGACTACAATGAGCAGTTCTTC. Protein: CASSLGADYNEQFF.

The CDR3 DNA follows: TGTGCCAGCAGTTTCCTCGGCGGGGGGCCAGGGGAGACCCAGTACTTC. Translating it yields CASSFLGGGPGETQYF. The chain has TRBV27 and TRBJ2-5; 8 bases align to TRBD2. Germline V CDR1 and CDR2: MNHEY, SMNVEV (reference sequence). CDR3 size: 16 residues. The J segment lost 5 bases and the V segment lost 3 bases, leaving 11 bases of the junction unmatched.

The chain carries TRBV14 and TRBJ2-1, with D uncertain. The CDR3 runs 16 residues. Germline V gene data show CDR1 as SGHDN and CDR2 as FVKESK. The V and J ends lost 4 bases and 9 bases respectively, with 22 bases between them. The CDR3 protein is CASSPPRYERWGEQFF. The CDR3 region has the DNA TGTGCCAGCAGCCCACCGAGATACGAGCGATGGGGTGAGCAGTTCTTC.

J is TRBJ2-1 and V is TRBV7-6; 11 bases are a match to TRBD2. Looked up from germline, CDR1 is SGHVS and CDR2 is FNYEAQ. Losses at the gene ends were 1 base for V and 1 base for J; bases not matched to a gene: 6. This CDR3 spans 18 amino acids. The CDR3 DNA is TGTGCCAGCAGCTTAGAGGAGCTAGCGGGAGGATCCTACAATGAGCAGTTCTTC. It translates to CASSLEELAGGSYNEQFF.

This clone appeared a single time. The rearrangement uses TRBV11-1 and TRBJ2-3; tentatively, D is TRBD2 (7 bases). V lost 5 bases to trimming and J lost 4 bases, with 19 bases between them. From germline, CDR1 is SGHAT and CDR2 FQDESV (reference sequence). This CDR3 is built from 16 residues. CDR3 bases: TGTGCCAGCAGCACGAACAGGGACTATGCCGCAGATACGCAGTATTTT. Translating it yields CASSTNRDYAADTQYF.

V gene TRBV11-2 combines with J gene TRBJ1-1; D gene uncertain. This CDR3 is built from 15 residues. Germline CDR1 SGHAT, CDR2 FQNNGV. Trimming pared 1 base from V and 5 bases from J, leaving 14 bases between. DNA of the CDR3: TGTGCCAGCAGCTTAGTGGTCGGGGTTGGGACTGAAGCTTTCTTT. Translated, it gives CASSLVVGVGTEAFF.

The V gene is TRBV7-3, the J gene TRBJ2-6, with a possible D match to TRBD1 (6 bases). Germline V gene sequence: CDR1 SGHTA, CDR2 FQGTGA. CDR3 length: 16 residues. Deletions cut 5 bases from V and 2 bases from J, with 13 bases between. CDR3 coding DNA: TGTGCCAGCAGCGCCAGACAGGACCCTGGGGCCAACGTCCTGACTTTC. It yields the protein CASSARQDPGANVLTF.

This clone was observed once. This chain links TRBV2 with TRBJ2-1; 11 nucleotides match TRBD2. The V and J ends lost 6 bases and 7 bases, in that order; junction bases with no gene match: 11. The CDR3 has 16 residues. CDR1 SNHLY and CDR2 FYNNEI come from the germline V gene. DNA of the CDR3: TGTGCCAGCAGCCCTAGCGGGGGGCCCCCCGGAAATGAGCAGTTCTTC. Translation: CASSPSGGPPGNEQFF.

The CDR3: CASSLPTGVLSYEQYF. CDR3 coding DNA: TGTGCCAGCAGCCTCCCGACAGGGGTATTATCCTACGAGCAGTACTTC. The rearrangement uses TRBV7-9 and TRBJ2-7, with TRBD1 identical over 8 bases. Germline lookup yields CDR1 SEHNR and CDR2 FQNEAQ (reference sequence). This CDR3 has 16 residues. Trimming at V came to 5 bases and at J to 1 base, leaving 10 bases not matched to a gene. The entire variable domain, with the rest obtained from reference TRBV7-9 and TRBJ2-7, is as follows: DTGVSQNPRHKITKRGQNVTFRCDPISEHNRLYWYRQTLGQGPEFLTYFQNEAQLEKSRLLSDRFSAERPKGSFSTLEIQRTEQGDSAMYLCASSLPTGVLSYEQYFGPGTRLTVT.

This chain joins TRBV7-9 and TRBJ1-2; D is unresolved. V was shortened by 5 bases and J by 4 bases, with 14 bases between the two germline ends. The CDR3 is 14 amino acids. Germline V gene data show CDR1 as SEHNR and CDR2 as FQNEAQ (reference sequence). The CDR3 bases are TGTGCCAGCAGCCCCGTCGGGGAGGCCTATGGCTACACCTTC. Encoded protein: CASSPVGEAYGYTF.

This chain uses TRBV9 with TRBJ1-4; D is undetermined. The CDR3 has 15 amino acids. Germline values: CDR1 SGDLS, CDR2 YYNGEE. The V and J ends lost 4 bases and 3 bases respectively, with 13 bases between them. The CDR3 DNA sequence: TGTGCCAGCAGCCTGGATCCGGAGGCTAATGAAAAACTGTTTTTT. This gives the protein CASSLDPEANEKLFF.

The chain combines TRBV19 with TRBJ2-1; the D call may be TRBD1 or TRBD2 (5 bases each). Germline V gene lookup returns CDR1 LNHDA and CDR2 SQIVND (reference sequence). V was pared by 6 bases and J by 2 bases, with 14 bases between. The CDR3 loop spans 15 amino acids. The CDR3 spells CASRQGVDPYNEQFF. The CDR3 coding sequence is TGTGCCAGTAGGCAGGGAGTAGACCCCTACAATGAGCAGTTCTTC.

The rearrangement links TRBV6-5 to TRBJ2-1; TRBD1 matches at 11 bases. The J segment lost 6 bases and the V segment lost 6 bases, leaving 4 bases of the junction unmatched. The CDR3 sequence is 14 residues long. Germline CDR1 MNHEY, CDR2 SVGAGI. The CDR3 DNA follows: TGTGCCAGCAGCCCCGGGACAGGGGGCAATGAGCAGTTCTTC. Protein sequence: CASSPGTGGNEQFF.

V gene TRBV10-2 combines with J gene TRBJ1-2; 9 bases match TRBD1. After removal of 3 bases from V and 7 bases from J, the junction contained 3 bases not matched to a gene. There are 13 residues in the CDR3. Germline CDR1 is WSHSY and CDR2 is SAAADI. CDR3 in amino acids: CASSEGTGFGYTF. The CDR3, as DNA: TGCGCCAGCAGTGAAGGGACAGGGTTTGGCTACACCTTC.

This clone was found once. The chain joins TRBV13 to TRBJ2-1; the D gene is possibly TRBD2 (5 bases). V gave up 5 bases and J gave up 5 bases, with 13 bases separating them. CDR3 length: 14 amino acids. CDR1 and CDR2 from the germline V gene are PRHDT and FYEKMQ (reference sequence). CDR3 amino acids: CASSGGYMNNEQFF. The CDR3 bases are TGTGCCAGCAGCGGAGGCTACATGAACAATGAGCAGTTCTTC.